The present T cell receptor beta chain was sequenced within a study of blood T cell repertoires in COVID-19 (dated by TCRdb to between 2020 and 2021). The study in broad terms: Recovered participants in ImmuneRACE Cohort 3 were defined by two consecutive negative NP/OP PCR tests, clearance by a healthcare professional, or resolution of symptoms. Samples covering the acute and convalescent phases of COVID-19 were provided by collaborators in the United States, Italy and Spain. The prospective study material was composed of cDNA or gDNA derived from T cells, B-cell-depleted T cells, or PBMCs. Subjects who had been exposed to COVID-19, were actively infected with it, or had recovered from it provided the deeply sampled blood TCRbeta repertoires that made up the dataset. The repertoires were made available in a free public database intended to serve as a resource for research on the immune response to SARS-CoV-2. The samples were drawn from two sources: the first 160 participants of the ongoing ImmuneRACE study, and 1,000 to 1,500 subjects contributed by 6 global collaborators. Nearly every sample came with metadata listing a de-identified subject ID, COVID-19 status, age in years and sex. HLA class I and class II types, where available, came from metadata supplied by the sample provider rather than from assay-based typing. Study-wide findings and limitations: Clinical and demographic metadata were provided uncurated, with the amount varying by source and participant.

TCRbeta CDR3 regions were amplified from genomic DNA using the immunoSEQ Assay, a bias-controlled multiplex PCR. In the source study's methods: The number of nucleated cells in each sample was estimated from the amplification of reference gene primers within the assay. Sequence reads were collapsed and filtered to measure the absolute abundance of every unique TCRbeta CDR3 rearrangement. For each sample, productive Simpson clonality was calculated as the square root of Simpson's diversity index over productive rearrangements. TCRdb's version of the immuneACCESS table is confined to in-frame rearrangements and falls short of the full clone set. An unresolved V gene accounts for under half of the shortfall where checked; the remainder is of unknown origin. V, J and clone size derive from that table, while D and trimming were established from the DNA sequence. Here the sample has 330,000 or so clones; around 87% occur a single time. The ten largest clonotypes hold 1.5% to 2% of the sample.

Concerning this clone: Its antigen is still unknown. Base qualities are missing; no much larger clone stands one base away.

CDR1 is given as LGHDT and CDR2 as YNNKEL, both from the germline V gene (reference sequence). Spanning cysteine to phenylalanine, the CDR3 consists of 15 amino acids. Only the CDR3 portion is preserved as DNA: 45 bases, with reading frame beginning at the first base. The germline ends are 13 bases apart after V is trimmed by 4 bases and J by 1 base. Enrolling through a virtual design, the prospective study's participants ranged in age from roughly 18 to 100 years and lived across more than 20 United States geographic areas. In the prospective study, cohorts were assigned on the basis of participant-reported clinical history obtained from a screening survey and a study questionnaire. Each participant in the prospective study had whole blood, serum and a nasopharyngeal or oropharyngeal swab collected by mobile phlebotomists. Additional blood draws and questionnaires over an approximately two-month period could optionally be provided by prospective study participants. Before DNA extraction, prospective study blood samples were shipped either frozen or at room temperature.

The TCR comes from a man between 35 and 55 years old in a cohort exposed to, infected with or recovered from COVID-19 (not recorded which). Input material: PBMCs or T cells enriched from blood (not recorded which). Recombination linked TRBV3-1 (or the pseudogene TRBV3-2) to TRBJ1-1; a tentative D call is TRBD1 (6 bases match). The nucleotide sequence is given as TGTGCCAGCAGCCCTATGGCAGGGGCGAACACTGAAGCTTTCTTT. It specifies CASSPMAGANTEAFF.